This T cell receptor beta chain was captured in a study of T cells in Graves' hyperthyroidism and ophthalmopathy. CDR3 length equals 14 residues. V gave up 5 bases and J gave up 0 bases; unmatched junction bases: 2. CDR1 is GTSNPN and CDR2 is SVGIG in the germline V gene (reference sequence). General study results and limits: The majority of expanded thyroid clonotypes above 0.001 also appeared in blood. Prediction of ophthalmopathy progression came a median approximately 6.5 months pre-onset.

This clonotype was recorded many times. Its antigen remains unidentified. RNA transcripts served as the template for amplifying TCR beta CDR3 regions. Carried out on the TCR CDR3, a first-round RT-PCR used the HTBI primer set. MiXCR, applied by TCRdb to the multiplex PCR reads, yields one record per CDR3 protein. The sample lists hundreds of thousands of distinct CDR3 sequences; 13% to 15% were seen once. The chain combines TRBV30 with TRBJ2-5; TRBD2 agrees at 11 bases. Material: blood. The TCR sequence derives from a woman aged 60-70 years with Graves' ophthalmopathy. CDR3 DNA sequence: TGTGCCTGGGGGGGACTAGCGGACCAAGAGACCCAGTACTTC. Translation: CAWGGLADQETQYF. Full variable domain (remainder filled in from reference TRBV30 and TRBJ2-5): SQTIHQWPATLVQPVGSPLSLECTVEGTSNPNLYWYRQAAGRGLQLLFYSVGIGQISSEVPQNLSASRPQDRQFILSSKKLLLSDSGFYLCAWGGLADQETQYFGPGTRLLVL.